These 20 T cell receptor beta chains share one sample of origin, sequenced in a study of control samples from healthy donors and cancer patients. Measured with immunoSEQ multiplex PCR; TCRdb has only the in-frame clones, and not every one. The sample lists around 80,000 clones; roughly 88% were seen once. Sequencing used blood. These receptor sequences come from a woman between 45 and 60 years old in good health.

The chain has TRBV6-5 and TRBJ1-1, with D hard to call. The CDR3 extends over 14 amino acids. Germline CDR1 is MNHEY and CDR2 is SVGAGI. The germline V and J ends were trimmed by 5 bases and 0 bases, with 10 bases remaining between them. CDR3 sequence: CASSPRRLNTEAFF. Here the CDR3 DNA reads TGTGCCAGCAGTCCCCGCCGCCTGAACACTGAAGCTTTCTTT.

The J gene is TRBJ1-3, the V gene TRBV19, with D maybe TRBD1 (6 bases). The ends were cut back, 5 bases at V and 4 bases at J, with 9 bases in the middle. The CDR3 covers 13 residues. Germline V gene sequence: CDR1 LNHDA, CDR2 SQIVND (reference sequence). CDR3 coding DNA: TGTGCCAGTAGTCGGGACAAAGGAAACACCATATATTTT. Its translation: CASSRDKGNTIYF.

This clone showed up just a few times. This sequence joins TRBV7-9 and TRBJ1-2; no reliable D call. Trimming stripped 5 bases from V and 4 bases from J, with 8 bases between. Germline-derived CDR1 and CDR2 are SEHNR and FQNEAQ (reference sequence). The CDR3 has 12 amino acids. The DNA for the CDR3 is TGTGCCAGCAGCGAAGACTTCTATGGCTACACCTTC. Residues: CASSEDFYGYTF.

This clone was counted once. This chain connects TRBV7-9 to TRBJ1-1; perhaps TRBD1 as D (6 bases). This CDR3 spans 16 amino acids. Trimming removed 1 base at V and 8 bases at J, with 20 bases between. Germline V gene data show CDR1 as SEHNR and CDR2 as FQNEAQ (reference sequence). DNA for the CDR3: TGTGCCAGCAGCTTAGATGGCAGGGGAGTATTATCAGAAGCTTTCTTT. This gives the protein CASSLDGRGVLSEAFF.

V is TRBV5-6 and J is TRBJ2-3; 12 nucleotides line up with TRBD2. CDR3 length: 16 amino acids. From germline, CDR1 is SGHDT and CDR2 YYEEEE. J gave up 1 base and V 1 base, and 1 base lay outside the gene matches. CDR3 nucleotide sequence: TGTGCCAGCAGCTTGCGGACTAGCGGGGGCACAGATACGCAGTATTTT. Translation gives CASSLRTSGGTDTQYF.

CDR3 in DNA: TGCAGCGTTGAAGCCACCGGGGGGGAACTGTTTTTT. Amino acid sequence: CSVEATGGELFF. The genes are TRBV29-1 and TRBJ1-4; D may be TRBD1 (5 bases). V lost 1 base to trimming and J lost 12 bases, with 12 bases between them. CDR3 length: 12 amino acids. Germline V CDR1 and CDR2: SQVTM, ANQGSEA.

In DNA form, the CDR3 reads TGCGCCAGCAATAGGGACAGGGGACCAAATGAGCAGTTCTTC. Amino acids: CASNRDRGPNEQFF. This chain links TRBV5-1 with TRBJ2-1; 10 positions agree with TRBD1. V dropped 6 bases and J dropped 7; count of bases not matched to a gene: 7. Looked up from germline, CDR1 is SGHRS and CDR2 is YFSETQ. The CDR3 is 14 residues long.

This chain joins TRBV6-5 and TRBJ2-3; 10 bases line up with TRBD1. Germline lookup yields CDR1 MNHEY and CDR2 SVGAGI. V lost 6 bases to trimming and J lost 5 bases; unmatched junction nucleotides: 5. The CDR3 has 14 amino acids. In DNA form, the CDR3 reads TGTGCCAGCAGGATGACAGGGGGCAGAGATACGCAGTATTTT. It translates to CASRMTGGRDTQYF.

V gene TRBV20-1 combines with J gene TRBJ1-1, with D possibly TRBD1 on 6 matching bases. Trimming stripped 5 bases from V and 9 bases from J, with 10 bases between. Per germline, CDR1 DFQATT and CDR2 SNEGSKA (reference sequence). The CDR3 has 10 amino acids. The CDR3 here is CSAGRGQAFF. In DNA, the CDR3 is TGCAGTGCTGGCCGGGGGCAAGCTTTCTTT.

The chain combines TRBV5-1 with TRBJ2-1; no reliable D call. From germline, CDR1 is SGHRS and CDR2 YFSETQ. Trimming stripped 0 bases from V and 5 bases from J, with 6 bases between. The CDR3 consists of 13 residues. CDR3 amino acids: CASSLVSHNEQFF. DNA of the CDR3: TGCGCCAGCAGCTTGGTGTCTCACAATGAGCAGTTCTTC.

This clone has a single count. V gene TRBV3-1 (or the pseudogene TRBV3-2) combines with J gene TRBJ1-1; D might be TRBD1 (6 bases). Trimming removed 1 base from V and 4 bases from J, with 13 bases in between. Germline assignment: CDR1 LGHDT and CDR2 YNNKEL (reference sequence). The CDR3 is 15 residues long. The CDR3 here is CASSQGWSRGTEAFF. CDR3 DNA: TGTGCCAGCAGCCAAGGGTGGAGCAGGGGCACTGAAGCTTTCTTT.

The chain carries TRBV29-1 and TRBJ1-2, with D perhaps matching TRBD1 (6 bases). Germline CDR1 and CDR2: SQVTM and ANQGSEA. Trimming left V 3 bases short and J 4 bases short, with 12 bases between. The CDR3 is 13 residues long. The CDR3 sequence: CSVEAGTSYGYTF. CDR3 in DNA: TGCAGCGTTGAGGCCGGGACAAGCTATGGCTACACCTTC.

This clone was recorded only once. The rearrangement joins TRBV2 to TRBJ1-5, with TRBD1 as a possible D gene (5 bases). The CDR3 has 16 amino acids. V lost 5 bases and J lost 2, with 16 bases in between. The germline V gene encodes CDR1 SNHLY and CDR2 FYNNEI. The CDR3 sequence is CASSQRGVGGNQPQHF. DNA for the CDR3: TGTGCCAGCAGTCAACGGGGGGTGGGAGGCAATCAGCCCCAGCATTTT.

Here the CDR3 DNA reads TGTGCCAGCACACGGGACAGAGCTCTATCCGAGCAGTACTTC. It encodes CASTRDRALSEQYF. The chain recombines TRBV2 with TRBJ2-7, with TRBD1 identical over 7 bases. V lost 7 bases to trimming and J lost 6 bases; unmatched junction nucleotides: 12. Germline V lookup: CDR1 SNHLY, CDR2 FYNNEI. The CDR3 covers 14 residues.

V usage is TRBV30 and J usage is TRBJ1-1; TRBD1 might be the D (6 bases). Trimming pared 7 bases from V and 7 bases from J, leaving 16 bases between. The CDR3 runs to 12 residues. CDR1 is GTSNPN and CDR2 is SVGIG in the germline V gene (reference sequence). CDR3 nucleotide sequence: TGTGCCTCATCCAGGGGATTAGGTGAAGCTTTCTTT. The encoded protein is CASSRGLGEAFF. Full variable domain (missing parts from reference TRBV30 and TRBJ1-1): SQTIHQWPATLVQPVGSPLSLECTVEGTSNPNLYWYRQAAGRGLQLLFYSVGIGQISSEVPQNLSASRPQDRQFILSSKKLLLSDSGFYLCASSRGLGEAFFGQGTRLTVV.

The chain carries TRBV2 and TRBJ1-6, with TRBD1 matching 7 bases. The germline CDR1 and CDR2 sequences are SNHLY and FYNNEI. CDR3 size: 15 residues. The V gene end was trimmed by 3 bases and the J gene end by 7 bases; junction bases not matched to a gene: 6. The CDR3, as DNA: TGTGCCAGCAGTGATGACAGGGCAAGCAATTCACCCCTCCACTTT. It encodes CASSDDRASNSPLHF.

The chain employs TRBV9 and TRBJ2-3; possible D gene TRBD1, 6 bases. The V end lost 1 base, the J end lost 0 bases, and 6 bases lay between the germline ends. In germline, CDR1 is SGDLS, CDR2 YYNGEE. The CDR3 is made up of 14 amino acids. The CDR3 loop is CASSVTGSTDTQYF. CDR3 in DNA: TGTGCCAGCAGCGTAACAGGGAGCACAGATACGCAGTATTTT. The full variable domain, completed using reference TRBV9 and TRBJ2-3, is DSGVTQTPKHLITATGQRVTLRCSPRSGDLSVYWYQQSLDQGLQFLIQYYNGEERAKGNILERFSAQQFPDLHSELNLSSLELGDSALYFCASSVTGSTDTQYFGPGTRLTVL.

This clone was recorded a few times. CDR3 sequence reads: CASTPFDFVDTEAFF. The CDR3 DNA reads TGTGCCAGCACCCCTTTCGACTTCGTTGACACTGAAGCTTTCTTT. The chain recombines TRBV6-5 with TRBJ1-1; D not resolved. The V gene's germline CDR1 is MNHEY and CDR2 SVGAGI. The CDR3 length is 15 residues. Trimming took 7 bases from V and 3 from J, leaving 18 bases between them.

A few counts support this clone. The same CDR3 arises from other DNA sequences in this sample as well. The genes are TRBV30 and TRBJ1-5; D is undetermined. Trimming stripped 2 bases from V and 0 bases from J, with 5 bases between. Germline V gene sequence: CDR1 GTSNPN, CDR2 SVGIG (reference sequence). The CDR3 runs to 13 residues. DNA of the CDR3: TGTGCCTGGAGTAGGGATAGCAATCAGCCCCAGCATTTT. Protein sequence: CAWSRDSNQPQHF.

Here the CDR3 reads CASSPTGTEYRMNTEAFF. The DNA of the CDR3 is TGTGCCAGCAGCCCCACCGGGACAGAATATAGAATGAACACTGAAGCTTTCTTT. The chain has TRBV7-9 and TRBJ1-1, with 7 bases lining up with TRBD1. Looked up from germline, CDR1 is SEHNR and CDR2 is FQNEAQ (reference sequence). Unmatched junction bases numbered 15, after V lost 5 bases and J lost 0 bases. The CDR3 totals 18 residues.